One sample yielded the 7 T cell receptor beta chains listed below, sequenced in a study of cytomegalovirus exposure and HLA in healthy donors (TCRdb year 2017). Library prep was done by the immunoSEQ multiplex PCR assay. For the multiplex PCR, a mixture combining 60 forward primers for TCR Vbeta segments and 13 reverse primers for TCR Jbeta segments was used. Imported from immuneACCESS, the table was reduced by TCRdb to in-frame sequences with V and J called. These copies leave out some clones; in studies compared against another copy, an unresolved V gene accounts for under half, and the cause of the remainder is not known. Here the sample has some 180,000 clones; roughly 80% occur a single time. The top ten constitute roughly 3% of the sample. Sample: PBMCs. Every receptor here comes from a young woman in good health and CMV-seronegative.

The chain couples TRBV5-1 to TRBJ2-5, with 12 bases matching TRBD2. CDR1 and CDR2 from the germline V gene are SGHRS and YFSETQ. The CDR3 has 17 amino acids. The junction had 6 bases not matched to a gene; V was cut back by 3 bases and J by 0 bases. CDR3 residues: CASSWTGLAGYQETQYF. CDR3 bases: TGCGCCAGCAGCTGGACCGGACTAGCGGGGTACCAAGAGACCCAGTACTTC.

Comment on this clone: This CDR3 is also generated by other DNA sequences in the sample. CDR3 amino acids: CAWSLGQGYGYTF. CDR3 in DNA: TGTGCCTGGAGTCTTGGGCAGGGTTATGGCTACACCTTC. This rearrangement joins TRBV30 to TRBJ1-2, with D perhaps matching TRBD1 (5 bases). The CDR3 runs to 13 residues. Germline lookup yields CDR1 GTSNPN and CDR2 SVGIG (reference sequence). V was cut by 2 bases and J by 5 bases, with 12 bases left in between.

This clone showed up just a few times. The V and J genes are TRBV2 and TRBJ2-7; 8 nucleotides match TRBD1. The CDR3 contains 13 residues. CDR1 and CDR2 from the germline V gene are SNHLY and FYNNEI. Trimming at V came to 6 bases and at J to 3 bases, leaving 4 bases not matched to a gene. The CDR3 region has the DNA TGTGCCAGCAGGACGACAGGGGTCTACGAGCAGTACTTC. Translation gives CASRTTGVYEQYF.

The CDR3 reads CASRALYGYTF. Here the CDR3 DNA reads TGTGCCAGCCGCGCCCTATATGGCTACACCTTC. The rearrangement joins TRBV9 to TRBJ1-2; D remains ambiguous. V was pared by 7 bases and J by 5 bases, with 9 bases between. The germline V gene has CDR1 SGDLS and CDR2 YYNGEE. This CDR3 contains 11 residues. The whole variable domain, filled in from reference TRBV9 and TRBJ1-2, reads DSGVTQTPKHLITATGQRVTLRCSPRSGDLSVYWYQQSLDQGLQFLIQYYNGEERAKGNILERFSAQQFPDLHSELNLSSLELGDSALYFCASRALYGYTFGSGTRLTVV.

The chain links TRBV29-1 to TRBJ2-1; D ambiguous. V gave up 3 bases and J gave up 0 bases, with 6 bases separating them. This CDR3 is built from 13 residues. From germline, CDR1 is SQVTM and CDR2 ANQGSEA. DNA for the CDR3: TGCAGCGTTGACAGAGGCTCCTACAATGAGCAGTTCTTC. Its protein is CSVDRGSYNEQFF.

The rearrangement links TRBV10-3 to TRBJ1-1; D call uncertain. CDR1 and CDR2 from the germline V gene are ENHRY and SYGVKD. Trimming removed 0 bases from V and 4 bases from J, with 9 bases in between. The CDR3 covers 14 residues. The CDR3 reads CAISESEEVTEAFF. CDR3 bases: TGTGCCATCAGTGAGTCGGAAGAGGTCACTGAAGCTTTCTTT.

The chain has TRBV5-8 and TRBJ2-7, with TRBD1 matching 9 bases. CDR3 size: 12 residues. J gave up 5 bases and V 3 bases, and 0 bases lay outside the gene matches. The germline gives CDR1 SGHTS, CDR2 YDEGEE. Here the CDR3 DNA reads TGTGCCAGCAGCTGGGACAGGGACGAGCAGTACTTC. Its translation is CASSWDRDEQYF.